This T cell receptor (beta chain) was sequenced during a study of blood T cell repertoires in COVID-19. Sequenced by immunoSEQ multiplex PCR; TCRdb stores in-frame clones only, minus some. The sample yields around 200,000 clones, under 90% seen once. The length of the CDR3 is 18 residues. V gave up 2 bases and J gave up 2 bases; unmatched junction bases: 13. Germline CDR1 is MNHEY and CDR2 is SVGEGT. The chain uses TRBV6-2 or TRBV6-3 and TRBJ2-5, with 8 bases aligning to TRBD1. The sequenced sample consisted of peripheral blood. This receptor was obtained from a man in his fifties with acute or convalescent COVID-19. The CDR3 nucleotides read TGTGCCAGCAGTTACCGAAGGGTTTTGGGACAGGCACAAGAGACCCAGTACTTC. Its protein product is CASSYRRVLGQAQETQYF.